A single sample is the source of the 28 T cell receptor beta chains below, sequenced in a study of T cell repertoires in cytomegalovirus infection. Their recognized antigens are unknown. TCRdb reprocessed the reads via MiXCR and lists one record per CDR3 protein. The sample yields about 130,000 distinct CDR3 sequences, roughly 32% seen once. This sample comprised CD8+ T cells from cultured PBMCs, obtained from culture after CMV antigen stimulation. Receptors were obtained from a human donor in good health (CMV status not recorded). Some clones in this sample may be carry-over from other donors' samples.

In its sample, this clonotype was seen many times. The V gene is TRBV4-1, the J gene TRBJ2-4; TRBD1 matches at 9 bases. V lost 0 bases and J lost 4; bases outside the gene matches: 10. The CDR3 spans 18 residues. Germline V lookup: CDR1 MGHRA, CDR2 YSYEKL. CDR3 bases: TGCGCCAGCAGCCAAGAGGAATTCCCGGGACAGGGTAAAAACATTCAGTACTTC. Amino acid sequence: CASSQEEFPGQGKNIQYF.

The rearrangement uses TRBV5-6 and TRBJ2-5, with a possible D match to TRBD2 (7 bases). Germline CDR1 and CDR2: SGHDT and YYEEEE. The CDR3 has 17 residues. Trimming cost V 4 bases and J 5 bases, with 24 bases left between them. In DNA form, the CDR3 reads TGTGCCAGCAGCCCCCTCCGGAGTGGGGGGGCCCGCGAGACCCAGTACTTC. Its translation: CASSPLRSGGARETQYF.

This chain links TRBV27 with TRBJ2-6, with D uncertain. The CDR3 runs 16 residues. Deletions cut 4 bases from V and 3 bases from J, with 13 bases between. Germline CDR1 is MNHEY and CDR2 is SMNVEV (reference sequence). The CDR3 bases are TGTGCCAGCAGTTCCCCCCGTGTTGGTGGGGCCAACGTCCTGACTTTC. It yields the protein CASSSPRVGGANVLTF. Full variable domain (rest looked up from reference TRBV27 and TRBJ2-6): EAQVTQNPRYLITVTGKKLTVTCSQNMNHEYMSWYRQDPGLGLRQIYYSMNVEVTDKGDVPEGYKVSRKEKRNFPLILESPSPNQTSLYFCASSSPRVGGANVLTFGAGSRLTVL.

This clonotype came up a few times. This sequence joins TRBV7-9 and TRBJ2-6; tentative D call: TRBD1 (6 bases). CDR3 length: 16 residues. Germline V CDR1 and CDR2: SEHNR, FQNEAQ (reference sequence). Trimming took off 2 bases at V and 1 base at J, with 9 bases between the two ends. The CDR3 here is CASSLYRESGANVLTF. The CDR3 DNA is TGTGCCAGCAGCTTATACAGGGAATCTGGGGCCAACGTCCTGACTTTC.

The chain recombines TRBV9 with TRBJ2-5; D is perhaps TRBD1 (6 bases). From germline, CDR1 is SGDLS and CDR2 YYNGEE. Deletions cut 7 bases from V and 4 bases from J, with 20 bases between. This CDR3 region has 15 residues. The CDR3 loop reads CASGEGTSFGETQYF. The CDR3 DNA is TGTGCCAGCGGGGAAGGGACATCCTTCGGAGAGACCCAGTACTTC.

This clonotype was picked up many times. The chain uses TRBV7-9 and TRBJ1-2, with 9 bases lining up with TRBD1. Germline CDR1 reads SEHNR; CDR2 reads FQNEAQ (reference sequence). The CDR3 runs 14 residues. Trimming removed 6 bases from V and 8 bases from J; junction bases left unmatched: 10. The CDR3 protein is CASRDRGFSGGYTF. CDR3 nucleotide sequence: TGTGCCAGCAGGGACAGGGGTTTCTCGGGGGGCTACACCTTC.

Regarding this clonotype: A much larger clone lies a single base off, so this may be a read error. The genes are TRBV7-6 and TRBJ1-4; D call uncertain. The V gene lost 5 bases and the J gene lost 8 bases, with 24 bases spanning the gap. In germline, CDR1 is SGHVS, CDR2 FNYEAQ. The length of the CDR3 is 17 residues. The chain's CDR3 is CASSASTCSLGREKLFF. CDR3 nucleotides: TGTGCCAGCAGCGCCTCCACATGCTCACTCGGAAGAGAAAAACTGTTTTTT.

This chain links TRBV6-6 with TRBJ2-7; 9 nucleotides line up with TRBD1. J gave up 4 bases and V 7 bases, and 5 bases lay outside the gene matches. Germline V gene sequence: CDR1 MNHNY, CDR2 SVGAGI (reference sequence). CDR3 size: 13 residues. The CDR3 nucleotides read TGTGCCAGCACAAGGGACAGGGATTACGAGCAGTACTTC. Translating gives CASTRDRDYEQYF.

The V call is TRBV4-2, the J call TRBJ1-6; 9 nucleotides line up with TRBD1. Germline-derived CDR1 and CDR2 are LGHNA and YNFKEQ. V trimming: 0 bases; J trimming: 11 bases; junction bases outside the gene matches: 11. The CDR3 totals 17 residues. The CDR3 DNA sequence: TGTGCCAGCAGCCAAGATACTTTGGGGACAGGGATGCCACCCCTCCACTTT. This codes for CASSQDTLGTGMPPLHF.

This chain uses TRBV7-2 with TRBJ2-3; D remains ambiguous. Germline V gene data show CDR1 as SGHTA and CDR2 as FQGNSA. V lost 4 bases and J 6 bases, leaving 11 bases between the germline ends. This CDR3 has 13 amino acids. The CDR3 region is CASSSEGGDTQYF. The CDR3 nucleotides are TGTGCCAGCAGCTCGGAAGGCGGCGATACGCAGTATTTT.

The chain recombines TRBV7-3 with TRBJ2-1; D may correspond to TRBD1 or TRBD2 (5 bases each). Trimming left V 5 bases short and J 3 bases short, with 17 bases between. CDR1 and CDR2 (germline): SGHTA, FQGTGA. This CDR3 region has 16 residues. The CDR3 protein is CASSPSSGLYYNEQFF. The CDR3 DNA reads TGTGCCAGCAGCCCATCTTCGGGGCTATACTACAATGAGCAGTTCTTC. The entire variable domain, with the rest obtained from reference TRBV7-3 and TRBJ2-1, is as follows: GAGVSQTPSNKVTEKGKYVELRCDPISGHTALYWYRQSLGQGPEFLIYFQGTGAADDSGLPNDRFFAVRPEGSVSTLKIQRTERGDSAVYLCASSPSSGLYYNEQFFGPGTRLTVL.

This clonotype was counted only a few times. The chain employs TRBV6-2 or TRBV6-3 and TRBJ2-2; tentative D call: TRBD2 (5 bases). V was cut by 0 bases and J by 1 base, with 6 bases left in between. This CDR3 has 15 amino acids. Per germline, CDR1 MNHEY and CDR2 SVGEGT. CDR3 in DNA: TGTGCCAGCAGTTACTCCGGGGTGAACACCGGGGAGCTGTTTTTT. This sequence encodes CASSYSGVNTGELFF.

Points on this clonotype: A junction end diverges from the germline sequence, so it may reflect a read error. V gene TRBV4-1 combines with J gene TRBJ2-1, with 10 bases fitting TRBD2. CDR3 length: 15 residues. Per the germline V gene, CDR1 is MGHRA and CDR2 is YSYEKL. The CDR3 sequence is CASALSGGPYNEQFF. The CDR3 DNA sequence: TGTGCCAGCGCCCTTAGCGGGGGGCCCTACAATGAGCAGTTCTTC.

V is TRBV6-8 and J is TRBJ1-2, with D unresolved. This CDR3 is 15 amino acids long. The V gene's germline CDR1 is MNHGY and CDR2 SAAAGT. V was trimmed by 6 bases and J by 6 bases, leaving 20 bases between them. CDR3 region: CASSPTATSGDGYTF. The CDR3 region has the DNA TGTGCCAGCAGCCCTACAGCAACCAGCGGGGATGGCTACACCTTC.

This clonotype was seen a handful of times. The V call is TRBV10-3, the J call TRBJ1-1; 8 bases fit TRBD1. V shed 3 bases, J shed 0 bases, and the junction held 6 bases outside the gene matches. CDR3 length equals 16 residues. Germline values: CDR1 ENHRY, CDR2 SYGVKD. The CDR3 sequence is CAISEGQGTLNTEAFF. Written as DNA, the CDR3 is TGTGCCATCAGTGAAGGACAGGGTACTTTGAACACTGAAGCTTTCTTT.

This chain uses TRBV4-2 with TRBJ1-1; a possible D gene is TRBD1 (6 bases). CDR3 length: 15 residues. The V gene lost 6 bases and the J gene lost 0 bases, with 14 bases spanning the gap. Germline loops: CDR1 LGHNA, CDR2 YNFKEQ. DNA for the CDR3: TGTGCCAGCAGGTACACACAGGGTATGAACACTGAAGCTTTCTTT. This encodes CASRYTQGMNTEAFF.

The rearrangement uses TRBV6-1 and TRBJ1-2, with D hard to call. V gave up 2 bases and J gave up 5 bases, with 9 bases separating them. CDR1 is MNHNS, CDR2 SASEGT, per germline. CDR3 length: 13 amino acids. The CDR3 protein is CASSEFGPYGYTF. The CDR3 region has the DNA TGTGCCAGCAGTGAATTCGGACCATATGGCTACACCTTC.

This clonotype was detected a few times. This chain uses TRBV7-9 with TRBJ1-5, with D perhaps TRBD1 (6 bases). Germline V gives CDR1 SEHNR, CDR2 FQNEAQ (reference sequence). The CDR3 loop spans 14 amino acids. Deletions cut 4 bases from V and 3 bases from J, with 10 bases between. CDR3 coding DNA: TGTGCCAGCAGCTCCGGACAGCTCAATCAGCCCCAGCATTTT. It translates to CASSSGQLNQPQHF.

V gene TRBV7-2 combines with J gene TRBJ2-6; D call uncertain. Germline values: CDR1 SGHTA, CDR2 FQGNSA. CDR3 length: 15 amino acids. The V end lost 3 bases, the J end lost 2 bases, and 8 bases lay between the germline ends. The CDR3 reads CASSLWGTGANVLTF. For the CDR3, the DNA is TGTGCCAGCAGCTTGTGGGGTACTGGGGCCAACGTCCTGACTTTC. The full variable domain, rest sourced from reference TRBV7-2 and TRBJ2-6, is GAGVSQSPSNKVTEKGKDVELRCDPISGHTALYWYRQSLGQGLEFLIYFQGNSAPDKSGLPSDRFSAERTGGSVSTLTIQRTQQEDSAVYLCASSLWGTGANVLTFGAGSRLTVL.

The rearrangement uses TRBV11-2 and TRBJ2-1; D remains ambiguous. This CDR3 has 14 residues. V lost 2 bases to trimming and J lost 8 bases, with 13 bases between them. Germline V gene lookup returns CDR1 SGHAT and CDR2 FQNNGV. This CDR3 reads CASSLFSGLHEQFF. In DNA form, the CDR3 reads TGTGCCAGCAGCTTATTCTCGGGCCTCCATGAGCAGTTCTTC.

Only a few counts were recorded for this clonotype. The V and J genes are TRBV28 and TRBJ1-4; D uncertain. The CDR3 extends over 16 amino acids. Trimming removed 10 bases from V and 3 bases from J, with 21 bases in between. Germline V gene data show CDR1 as MDHEN and CDR2 as SYDVKM. CDR3 DNA: TGTGCCACCTCACTCCTTCGCCGCGGCGCTAATGAAAAACTGTTTTTT. Translated: CATSLLRRGANEKLFF.

The sample holds many counts of this clonotype. The rearrangement joins TRBV6-1 to TRBJ1-1; possible D gene TRBD1, 5 bases. The CDR3 totals 13 residues. The ends were cut back, 7 bases at V and 1 base at J, with 10 bases in the middle. Germline CDR1 is MNHNS and CDR2 is SASEGT. This CDR3 reads CASIRDPNTEAFF. CDR3 in DNA: TGTGCCAGCATTCGGGACCCGAACACTGAAGCTTTCTTT.

The chain uses TRBV27 and TRBJ2-2, with D maybe TRBD1 (6 bases). This CDR3 has 16 residues. The V and J ends lost 4 bases and 7 bases respectively, with 19 bases between them. Germline V gives CDR1 MNHEY, CDR2 SMNVEV (reference sequence). DNA for the CDR3: TGTGCCAGCAGTTACCTAGGACAGTTACAGCACGGGGAGCTGTTTTTT. Translation: CASSYLGQLQHGELFF.

This clonotype was seen a handful of times. This chain links TRBV4-1 with TRBJ2-1, with D perhaps matching TRBD1 or TRBD2 (6 bases each). This CDR3 has 17 amino acids. Germline CDR1 reads MGHRA; CDR2 reads YSYEKL. Trimming removed 0 bases from V and 2 bases from J, with 14 bases in between. CDR3 sequence: CASSQEPGARAYNEQFF. DNA for the CDR3: TGCGCCAGCAGCCAAGAACCGGGGGCGCGGGCCTACAATGAGCAGTTCTTC.

This clonotype has more than one count but fewer than ten. The chain has TRBV12-3 or TRBV12-4 and TRBJ2-3, with 9 bases aligning to TRBD2. The CDR3 has 16 residues. V dropped 6 bases and J dropped 3; count of bases not matched to a gene: 10. The CDR3 reads CASSRDGRGGTDTQYF. DNA for the CDR3: TGTGCCAGCAGCCGAGACGGGCGGGGGGGGACAGATACGCAGTATTTT.

A remark on this clonotype: Germline and junction disagree at one end, which may indicate a read error. The chain carries TRBV19 and TRBJ2-1, with a tentative D call TRBD2 (6 bases). The germline V gene encodes CDR1 LNHDA and CDR2 SQIVND (reference sequence). The CDR3 runs 10 residues. The CDR3 DNA follows: TGTGCCAGAAGTAGCGGTGAGCAGTTCTTC. Its protein product is CARSSGEQFF.

The chain joins TRBV6-2 or TRBV6-3 to TRBJ1-5, with D unresolved. Germline V CDR1 and CDR2: MNHEY, SVGEGT. CDR3 size: 17 residues. V gave up 4 bases and J gave up 4 bases, with 20 bases separating them. The CDR3 DNA follows: TGTGCCAGCAGTTCGGTTTTCGACCGTCGCGGGAATCAGCCCCAGCATTTT. It encodes CASSSVFDRRGNQPQHF.

This clonotype was counted a few times. In DNA form, the CDR3 reads TGTGCCAGCAGGCCGTTCGGGGGGGATGAGCAGTTCTTC. Protein: CASRPFGGDEQFF. This sequence joins TRBV12-3 or TRBV12-4 and TRBJ2-1, with TRBD2 matching over 8 bases. The CDR3 has 13 amino acids. V lost 6 bases, J lost 8 bases, and 6 bases stayed unmatched.